This TCR beta chain came from a study of PD-L1 blockade in urothelial cancer. TCRdb's copy holds only in-frame clones and misses some; the assay was immunoSEQ multiplex PCR. There are some 30,000 clones in the sample; about 88% occur only once, and approximately 1.8% lies in the top ten. The V gene's germline CDR1 is LNHDA and CDR2 SQIVND (reference sequence). Germline trimming cut 4 bases from V and 8 bases from J; bases unmatched to any gene: 3. CDR3 length equals 15 residues. This clonotype was sampled from a man in his fifties or sixties with urothelial cancer. Material: PBMCs, obtained around atezolizumab (anti-PD-L1) treatment. The chain uses TRBV19 and TRBJ2-1; TRBD2 agrees at 15 bases. Written as DNA, the CDR3 is TGTGCCAGTAGTAGCGGGACTAGCGGGAGGTATGAGCAGTTCTTC. It yields the protein CASSSGTSGRYEQFF.